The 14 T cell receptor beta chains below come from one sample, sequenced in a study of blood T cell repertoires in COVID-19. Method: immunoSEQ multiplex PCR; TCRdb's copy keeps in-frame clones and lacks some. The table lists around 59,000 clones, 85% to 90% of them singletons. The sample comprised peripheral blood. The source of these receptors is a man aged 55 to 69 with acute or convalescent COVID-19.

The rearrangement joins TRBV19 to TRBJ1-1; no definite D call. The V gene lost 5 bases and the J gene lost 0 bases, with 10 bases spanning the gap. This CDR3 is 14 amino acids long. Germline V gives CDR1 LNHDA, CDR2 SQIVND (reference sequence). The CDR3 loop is CASSPYSMNTEAFF. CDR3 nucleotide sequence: TGTGCCAGTAGTCCATACAGCATGAACACTGAAGCTTTCTTT.

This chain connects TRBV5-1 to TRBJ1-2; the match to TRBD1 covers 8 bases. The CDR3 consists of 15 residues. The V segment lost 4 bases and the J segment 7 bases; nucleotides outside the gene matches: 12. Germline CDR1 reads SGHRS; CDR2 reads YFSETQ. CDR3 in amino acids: CASSPQTGESGGYTF. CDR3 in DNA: TGCGCCAGCAGCCCACAGACAGGGGAGTCCGGTGGCTACACCTTC.

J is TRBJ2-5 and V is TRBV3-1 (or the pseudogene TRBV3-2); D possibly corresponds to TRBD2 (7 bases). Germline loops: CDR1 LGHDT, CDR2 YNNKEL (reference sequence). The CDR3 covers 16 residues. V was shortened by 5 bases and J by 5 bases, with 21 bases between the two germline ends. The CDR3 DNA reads TGTGCCAGCAGCTTACCCCGTGGGGGGGCTCAGGAGACCCAGTACTTC. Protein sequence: CASSLPRGGAQETQYF.

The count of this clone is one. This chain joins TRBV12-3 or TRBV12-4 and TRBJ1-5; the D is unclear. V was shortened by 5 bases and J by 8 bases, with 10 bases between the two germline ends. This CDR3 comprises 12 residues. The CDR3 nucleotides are TGTGCCAGCAGTAGAGATCTGGAGCCCCAGCATTTT. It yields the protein CASSRDLEPQHF.

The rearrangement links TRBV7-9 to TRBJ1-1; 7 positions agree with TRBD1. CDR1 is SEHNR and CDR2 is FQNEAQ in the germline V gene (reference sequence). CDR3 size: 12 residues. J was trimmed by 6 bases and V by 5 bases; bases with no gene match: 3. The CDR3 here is CASSPGTAEAFF. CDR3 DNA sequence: TGTGCCAGCAGCCCGGGGACAGCTGAAGCTTTCTTT. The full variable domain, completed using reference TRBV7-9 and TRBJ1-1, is DTGVSQNPRHKITKRGQNVTFRCDPISEHNRLYWYRQTLGQGPEFLTYFQNEAQLEKSRLLSDRFSAERPKGSFSTLEIQRTEQGDSAMYLCASSPGTAEAFFGQGTRLTVV.

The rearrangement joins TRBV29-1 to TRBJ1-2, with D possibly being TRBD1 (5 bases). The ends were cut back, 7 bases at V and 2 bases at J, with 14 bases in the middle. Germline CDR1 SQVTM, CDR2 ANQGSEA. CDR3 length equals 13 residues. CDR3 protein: CSGEDQGNYGYTF. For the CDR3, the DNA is TGCAGCGGCGAAGACCAGGGAAACTATGGCTACACCTTC.

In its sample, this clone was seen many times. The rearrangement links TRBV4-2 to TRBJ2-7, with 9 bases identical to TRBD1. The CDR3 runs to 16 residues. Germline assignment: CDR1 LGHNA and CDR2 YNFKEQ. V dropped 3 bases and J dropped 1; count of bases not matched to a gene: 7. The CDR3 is CASSQGDRDASYEQYF. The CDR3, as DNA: TGTGCCAGCAGCCAGGGGGACAGGGACGCTTCCTACGAGCAGTACTTC.

CDR3 DNA: TGTGCCAGCAGGGACGGACTAGCGGGAGCCCATGAGCAGTTCTTC. This encodes CASRDGLAGAHEQFF. The J gene is TRBJ2-1, the V gene TRBV2, with 13 bases that match TRBD2. Germline V gene sequence: CDR1 SNHLY, CDR2 FYNNEI. J lost 8 bases, V lost 6 bases, and 7 bases had no gene match. CDR3 length equals 15 residues. Complete variable domain (other parts from reference TRBV2 and TRBJ2-1): EPEVTQTPSHQVTQMGQEVILRCVPISNHLYFYWYRQILGQKVEFLVSFYNNEISEKSEIFDDQFSVERPDGSNFTLKIRSTKLEDSAMYFCASRDGLAGAHEQFFGPGTRLTVL.

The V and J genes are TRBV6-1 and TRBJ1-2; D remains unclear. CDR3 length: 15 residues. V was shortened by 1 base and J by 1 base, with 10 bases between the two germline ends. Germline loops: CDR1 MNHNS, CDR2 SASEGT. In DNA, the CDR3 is TGTGCCAGCAGTGAAGAACAGACCCATAACTATGGCTACACCTTC. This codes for CASSEEQTHNYGYTF.

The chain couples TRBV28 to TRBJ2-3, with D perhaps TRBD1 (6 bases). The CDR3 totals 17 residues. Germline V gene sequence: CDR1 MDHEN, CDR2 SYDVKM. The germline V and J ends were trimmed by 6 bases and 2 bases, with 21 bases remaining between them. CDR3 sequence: CASSPRLRGRATDTQYF. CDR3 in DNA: TGTGCCAGCAGCCCCCGCCTCAGGGGACGGGCCACAGATACGCAGTATTTT.

CDR3 sequence: CASSLANRNTEAFF. As DNA, the CDR3 is TGTGCCAGCAGCTTAGCGAACAGAAACACTGAAGCTTTCTTT. The rearrangement joins TRBV7-8 to TRBJ1-1; D is uncertain. The germline V gene encodes CDR1 SGHVS and CDR2 FQNEAQ. Trimming took 0 bases from V and 2 from J, leaving 7 bases between them. The length of the CDR3 is 14 residues.

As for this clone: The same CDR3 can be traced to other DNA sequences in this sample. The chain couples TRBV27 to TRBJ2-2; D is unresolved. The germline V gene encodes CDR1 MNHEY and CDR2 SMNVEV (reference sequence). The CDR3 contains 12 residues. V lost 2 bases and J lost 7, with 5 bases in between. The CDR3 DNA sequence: TGTGCCAGCAGTTTACCCCGCGGGGAGCTGTTTTTT. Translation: CASSLPRGELFF.

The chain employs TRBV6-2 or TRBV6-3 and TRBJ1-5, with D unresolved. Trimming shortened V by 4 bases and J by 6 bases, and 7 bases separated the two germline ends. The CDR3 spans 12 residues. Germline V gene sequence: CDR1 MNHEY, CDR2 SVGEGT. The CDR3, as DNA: TGTGCCAGCAGTTCCCCCCGTCAGCCCCAGCATTTT. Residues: CASSSPRQPQHF.

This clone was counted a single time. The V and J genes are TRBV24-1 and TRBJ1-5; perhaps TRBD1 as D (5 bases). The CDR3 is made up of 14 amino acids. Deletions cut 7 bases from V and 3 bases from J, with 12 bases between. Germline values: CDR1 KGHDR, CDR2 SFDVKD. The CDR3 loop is CATSPQGYNQPQHF. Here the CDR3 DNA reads TGTGCCACCAGCCCCCAGGGATACAATCAGCCCCAGCATTTT.